This T cell receptor (beta chain) appears in the sequencing data of a study of blood T cells in healthy people across ages. Study-wide points: The recorded TCR beta diversity per million T cells decreased in a roughly linear manner with age. Versus aged donors, long-lived donors had higher diversity and more naive CD4+ cells.

A sample-barcoded 5' primer and a J-beta primer mix were used in a second PCR of roughly 7 to 11 cycles. One entry per CDR3 protein results from TCRdb running MiXCR on the 5' RACE reads. Among fewer than 2,000,000 distinct CDR3 sequences, about 31% were seen once, and the ten largest hold approximately 10%. This clonotype has just a few counts. Its antigen is unidentified. The source of this sequence is a young woman in good health. What was sequenced was blood.

CDR3 sequence: CASSPGTGGLGELFF. Written as DNA, the CDR3 is TGTGCCAGCAGCCCAGGGACAGGGGGTCTCGGGGAGCTGTTTTTT. The V gene is TRBV7-8, the J gene TRBJ2-2, with 11 bases that match TRBD1. This CDR3 is built from 15 residues. Germline CDR1 SGHVS, CDR2 FQNEAQ. V dropped 5 bases and J dropped 7; count of bases not matched to a gene: 6. Using reference TRBV7-8 and TRBJ2-2 for the parts outside the CDR3, the full variable domain is GAGVSQSPRYKVAKRGQDVALRCDPISGHVSLFWYQQALGQGPEFLTYFQNEAQLDKSGLPSDRFFAERPEGSVSTLKIQRTQQEDSAVYLCASSPGTGGLGELFFGEGSRLTVL.